These T cell receptor beta chains were read from a single sample in a study of cytomegalovirus exposure and HLA in healthy donors. The data were produced by immunoSEQ multiplex PCR, yet TCRdb's version contains in-frame clones alone and is incomplete. The table has fewer than 140,000 clones, 80% to 90% seen once. Input material: PBMCs. These receptors originate from a man aged 50 or older in good health and CMV-seronegative. Each CDR3 is given with its conserved first and last residue. The D gene is left open where the match is weak. The listing skips clone size in some rows; elsewhere it reads once, few, many or a size class.

CDR3 DNA	CDR3 protein	V gene	J gene	D gene	clone size
TGCGCCAGCAGCCCACCCGCGGGGAATAATTCACCCCTCCACTTT	CASSPPAGNNSPLHF	TRBV5-1	TRBJ1-6	NA	few
TGTTCCAGCAGCTTAGACTTTTACGAGCAGTACTTC	CSSSLDFYEQYF	TRBV7-9	TRBJ2-7	NA	NA
TGCGCCAGCAGCCCGTGGACTAGCGGGGGGGCCAGGTTATTATTTAATGAGCAGTTCTTC	CASSPWTSGGARLLFNEQFF	TRBV5-1	TRBJ2-1	TRBD2	NA
TGTGCCAGCAGCCTCCTCGCGGGCCCCTACGAGCAGTACTTC	CASSLLAGPYEQYF	TRBV5-8	TRBJ2-7	NA	few
TGTGCCAGCAGTCGGGGGGGAAGGGCCAATTCACCCCTCCACTTT	CASSRGGRANSPLHF	TRBV6-5	TRBJ1-6	NA	NA
TGTGCCAGCAGACCCGGGACAGGGAATTCCTACGAGCAGTACTTC	CASRPGTGNSYEQYF	TRBV2	TRBJ2-7	TRBD1	NA
TGTGCCAGCAGCTTAGGGGGGACTTCCCCGGAGAGACAGCCCCAGCATTTT	CASSLGGTSPERQPQHF	TRBV7-8	TRBJ1-5	NA	NA
TGTGCCAGCAGCCCTGCCAGGGGCACTGAAGCTTTCTTT	CASSPARGTEAFF	TRBV11-2	TRBJ1-1	NA	once
TGTGCCACCGAAAACATCGAGCAGTACTTC	CATENIEQYF	TRBV6-1	TRBJ2-7	NA	NA
TGTGCCAGCAGTTATTCGGCCGCAGGGGATCAGCCCCAGCATTTT	CASSYSAAGDQPQHF	TRBV6-5	TRBJ1-5	NA	NA
TGTGCCAGCAGCTCCCCGGGACAGAGCTCCTACAATGAGCAGTTCTTC	CASSSPGQSSYNEQFF	TRBV5-4	TRBJ2-1	TRBD1	NA
TGTGCCAGCAGCTCCAGCAGGGGAAGTGGCTACACCTTC	CASSSSRGSGYTF	TRBV11-3	TRBJ1-2	NA	NA
TGTGCCAGTAGTATAGAAGCTTCCTCACCCCTCCACTTT	CASSIEASSPLHF	TRBV19	TRBJ1-6	NA	NA